The T cell receptor beta chain under discussion was sequenced for a study of blood T cell repertoires in COVID-19. Sequencing used immunoSEQ multiplex PCR; TCRdb keeps in-frame clones, though not all of them. The top ten hold roughly 5.5% of the sample, which has 200,000 to 300,000 clones, approximately 83% seen once. V was pared by 2 bases and J by 3 bases, with 12 bases between. This CDR3 is built from 14 residues. The germline V gene has CDR1 SGHRS and CDR2 YFSETQ. The chain is built from TRBV5-1 and TRBJ2-7, with D unresolved. Sequencing used peripheral blood. The clonotype originates from a human donor in a cohort sampled during active COVID-19. The CDR3 sequence is CASSFAFSGYEQYF. CDR3 in DNA: TGCGCCAGCAGCTTTGCTTTTTCAGGCTACGAGCAGTACTTC. Complete variable domain (other parts from reference TRBV5-1 and TRBJ2-7): KAGVTQTPRYLIKTRGQQVTLSCSPISGHRSVSWYQQTPGQGLQFLFEYFSETQRNKGNFPGRFSGRQFSNSRSEMNVSTLELGDSALYLCASSFAFSGYEQYFGPGTRLTVT.